Listed below are T cell receptor beta chains from one sample, sequenced in a study. TCRdb used MiXCR to reprocess the 5' RACE reads, holding one entry per CDR3 protein. The sample records 30,000 or so distinct CDR3 sequences, 25% to 30% being singletons. Sample: tumor-infiltrating Tregs sorted from the breast tumor. The receptors shown here come from a female donor with breast cancer. Each CDR3 is given with its conserved first and last residue. Each record gives: V gene, clone size, J gene, D gene, CDR3 protein, CDR3 DNA. D genes are given only for firm matches. A clone size is listed for some rows: how often the clone was seen (once, few, many), or a class if it is expanded.

>TRBV10-2|-|TRBJ2-5|-
CASGVGSRQETQYF
TGCGCCAGCGGGGTGGGCTCGAGGCAAGAGACCCAGTACTTC
>TRBV4-1|-|TRBJ1-5|-
CTSSQEEWTADYSNQPQHF
TGCACCAGCAGCCAAGAAGAATGGACAGCGGATTATAGCAATCAGCCCCAGCATTTT
>TRBV9|many|TRBJ2-3|TRBD2
CASSVASGVTDTQYF
TGTGCCAGCAGCGTAGCCAGCGGGGTCACAGATACGCAGTATTTT
>TRBV25-1|many|TRBJ2-7|-
CASSDRQAYEQYF
TGTGCCAGCAGTGATCGACAGGCCTACGAGCAGTACTTC
>TRBV5-4|-|TRBJ2-7|TRBD2
CATQRASGPYEQYF
TGTGCCACCCAGCGGGCTAGCGGGCCCTACGAGCAGTACTTC
>TRBV6-6|few|TRBJ2-1|TRBD1
CASSYAGTGFVEQFF
TGTGCCAGCAGTTACGCCGGGACAGGATTTGTTGAGCAGTTCTTC
>TRBV12-3/TRBV12-4|-|TRBJ2-5|-
CASSQGGPQETQYF
TGTGCCAGCAGCCAAGGTGGGCCCCAAGAGACCCAGTACTTC
>TRBV11-3|many|TRBJ2-5|-
CASSLEEEETQYF
TGTGCCAGCAGCTTAGAGGAGGAAGAGACCCAGTACTTC
>TRBV29-1|many|TRBJ2-7|TRBD1
CSTAQGDEQYF
TGCAGCACCGCCCAGGGGGACGAGCAGTACTTC
>TRBV10-3|-|TRBJ2-7|-
CAIGGRGGEFGEQYF
TGTGCCATCGGTGGCAGAGGTGGGGAATTCGGCGAGCAGTACTTC
>TRBV2|-|TRBJ2-1|TRBD1
CASSVARGNEQFF
TGTGCCAGCAGTGTCGCCAGGGGGAATGAGCAGTTCTTC
>TRBV12-3/TRBV12-4|many|TRBJ1-1|-
CASSLALTRNTEAFF
TGTGCCAGCAGTTTAGCGCTAACCAGGAACACTGAAGCTTTCTTT
>TRBV6-5|few|TRBJ1-2|-
CASSPKQGFIYGYTF
TGTGCCAGCAGCCCCAAGCAGGGTTTCATCTATGGCTACACCTTC
>TRBV7-8|many|TRBJ1-1|-
CASSPGATAFF
TGTGCCAGCAGCCCCGGGGCAACGGCTTTCTTT
>TRBV3-1|few|TRBJ1-5|-
CASRQGPGGVTPQHF
TGTGCCAGCAGACAAGGGCCCGGGGGAGTAACGCCCCAGCATTTT
>TRBV7-9|medium-sized|TRBJ2-7|-
CASSHRNRSSYEQYF
TGTGCCAGCAGCCACCGGAACAGGAGCTCCTACGAGCAGTACTTC
>TRBV20-1|-|TRBJ1-2|TRBD1
CSATGTDYGYTF
TGCAGTGCTACTGGGACAGACTATGGCTACACCTTC
>TRBV7-9|few|TRBJ2-7|TRBD1
CASSSPGQGVYEQYF
TGTGCCAGCAGCTCGCCCGGACAGGGTGTCTACGAGCAGTACTTC
>TRBV6-1|many|TRBJ1-2|-
CATGQRIYGYTF
TGTGCCACCGGTCAGCGAATCTATGGCTACACCTTC
>TRBV6-1|few|TRBJ1-2|TRBD1
CASSVETGNYGYTF
TGTGCCAGCAGTGTGGAGACAGGGAACTATGGCTACACCTTC
>TRBV6-6|many|TRBJ1-1|-
CASSLQSIGAFF
TGTGCCAGCAGTTTGCAGTCTATTGGGGCTTTCTTT
>TRBV20-1|many|TRBJ2-1|TRBD2
CSANTLGSGRANEQFF
TGCAGTGCTAACACCCTGGGCAGCGGGAGGGCCAATGAGCAGTTCTTC
>TRBV7-2|-|TRBJ2-7|-
CASSFGAGTYEQYF
TGTGCCAGCAGCTTTGGCGCCGGAACCTACGAGCAGTACTTC
>TRBV10-2|many|TRBJ2-1|-
CASSPLGSSYNEQFF
TGCGCCAGCAGTCCGCTAGGGAGCTCCTACAATGAGCAGTTCTTC
>TRBV25-1|few|TRBJ2-7|TRBD1
CASSWGQETYEQYF
TGTGCCAGCAGCTGGGGACAGGAGACCTACGAGCAGTACTTC
>TRBV6-5|-|TRBJ1-2|-
CASSLGRGIYGYTF
TGTGCCAGCAGTTTGGGACGAGGAATCTATGGCTACACCTTC
>TRBV12-3/TRBV12-4|-|TRBJ2-1|TRBD2
CASSFTAGVSYEQFF
TGTGCCAGCAGTTTTACAGCGGGAGTTAGTTATGAGCAGTTCTTC
>TRBV7-2|-|TRBJ2-7|-
CACSLALRGAGEQYF
TGTGCCTGCAGCTTAGCCCTTCGGGGGGCGGGAGAGCAGTACTTC
>TRBV6-6|few|TRBJ2-1|TRBD1
CASSTGGSYNEQFF
TGTGCCAGCAGTACAGGGGGATCTTACAATGAGCAGTTCTTC
>TRBV3-1|medium-sized|TRBJ1-1|-
CASSQGKNTEAFF
TGTGCCAGCAGCCAAGGCAAGAACACTGAAGCTTTCTTT
>TRBV5-1|-|TRBJ2-6|-
CASSLVYNIRQASSGANVLTF
TGCGCCAGCAGCTTGGTCTACAATATAAGACAGGCCAGCTCTGGGGCCAACGTCCTGACTTTC
>TRBV29-1|many|TRBJ1-5|-
CSAWGGSNQPQHF
TGCAGCGCCTGGGGCGGGTCAAATCAGCCCCAGCATTTT
>TRBV20-1|-|TRBJ2-7|TRBD1
CSARGQGTTYEQYF
TGCAGTGCCCGGGGACAGGGGACCACGTACGAGCAGTACTTC
>TRBV7-3|once|TRBJ2-1|-
CAYSRRGQGSFNEQFF
TGTGCCTACAGCCGCCGGGGACAAGGGAGTTTCAATGAGCAGTTCTTC
>TRBV9|-|TRBJ2-1|TRBD2
CASSPQRKGLAGESYNERFF
TGTGCCAGCAGCCCCCAACGCAAAGGGCTAGCGGGAGAATCCTACAATGAGCGGTTCTTC
>TRBV20-1|-|TRBJ1-1|-
CSAEGPQGLNTEAFF
TGCAGTGCCGAGGGCCCCCAGGGATTGAACACCGAAGCTTTCTTT
>TRBV2|-|TRBJ1-2|-
CASSVRAGYGYTF
TGTGCCAGCAGTGTTCGGGCCGGGTATGGCTACACCTTC
>TRBV7-3|many|TRBJ2-7|TRBD2
CASSPYAGGRSEQYF
TGTGCCAGCAGCCCCTATGCGGGAGGTCGGAGCGAGCAGTACTTC
>TRBV6-1|few|TRBJ2-2|-
CASFFWGRELFF
TGTGCCAGCTTTTTCTGGGGCCGGGAGCTGTTTTTT
>TRBV5-1|many|TRBJ1-3|TRBD1
CASRWTGSDGNTIYF
TGCGCCAGCAGGTGGACAGGGTCCGACGGAAACACCATATATTTT
>TRBV24-1|many|TRBJ1-5|-
CATSESPGGPNQPQHF
TGTGCCACCAGTGAATCCCCGGGGGGGCCGAATCAGCCCCAGCATTTT
>TRBV7-9|many|TRBJ1-4|-
CASSLAPGPNEKLFF
TGTGCCAGCAGCTTAGCCCCCGGGCCCAATGAAAAACTGTTTTTT
>TRBV20-1|-|TRBJ1-1|TRBD1
CSAVNRGVNTEAFF
TGCAGTGCTGTCAACAGGGGTGTGAACACTGAAGCTTTCTTT
>TRBV29-1|-|TRBJ1-1|TRBD1
CSDVGTGVTEAFF
TGCAGCGATGTGGGGACAGGGGTTACTGAAGCTTTCTTT
>TRBV18|many|TRBJ1-1|-
CASSRTDNTEAFF
TGTGCCAGCTCACGGACAGATAACACTGAAGCTTTCTTT
>TRBV29-1|-|TRBJ2-7|-
CSVETDLAKQYF
TGCAGCGTTGAAACAGATCTAGCAAAGCAGTACTTC
>TRBV20-1|-|TRBJ2-1|-
CSATVSRGRRNEQFF
TGCAGTGCTACGGTCTCCCGGGGGCGAAGGAATGAGCAGTTCTTC
>TRBV10-1|many|TRBJ2-7|TRBD2
CASSESGLAGENEQYF
TGCGCCAGCAGTGAGTCGGGACTAGCGGGAGAGAACGAGCAGTACTTC
>TRBV7-8|-|TRBJ2-1|-
CASTLRGRPSSYNEQFF
TGTGCCAGCACCCTACGGGGAAGGCCGAGCTCCTACAATGAGCAGTTCTTC